This T cell receptor beta chain was observed in a study of blood T cell repertoires in COVID-19. Looked up from germline, CDR1 is SGHNT and CDR2 is YYREEE (reference sequence). Between the trimmed V and J ends, which lost 9 bases and 0 bases, there was a span of 18 bases. The CDR3 has 15 amino acids. The assay was immunoSEQ multiplex PCR, and TCRdb's table has in-frame clones only and misses some. The repertoire holds fewer than 250,000 clones, with 86% as singletons. Sequenced material: peripheral blood. The chain joins TRBV5-4 to TRBJ1-2, with D possibly being TRBD1 (6 bases). The receptor was derived from a woman older than 75 with COVID-19, enrolled during active disease. CDR3: CATSMGGRANYGYTF. The CDR3, as DNA: TGTGCCACCTCGATGGGGGGGCGAGCTAACTATGGCTACACCTTC. Full variable domain (missing parts from reference TRBV5-4 and TRBJ1-2): ETGVTQSPTHLIKTRGQQVTLRCSSQSGHNTVSWYQQALGQGPQFIFQYYREEENGRGNFPPRFSGLQFPNYSSELNVNALELDDSALYLCATSMGGRANYGYTFGSGTRLTVV.